The 23 T cell receptor beta chains below were found in one sample sequenced in a study of blood T cell repertoires in COVID-19 (dated by TCRdb to about 2020). Receptors were amplified or captured by the immunoSEQ multiplex PCR assay. TCRdb's version of the immuneACCESS table is confined to in-frame rearrangements and falls short of the full clone set. An unresolved V gene accounts for under half of the shortfall where checked; the remainder is of unknown origin. The sample yields over 250,000 clones; around 87% were counted once. The top ten clones comprise roughly 5.2% of the sample. The material sequenced was PBMCs or T cells enriched from blood (not recorded which). These receptors were collected from a woman aged 25-40 years who had recovered from COVID-19.

The chain employs TRBV7-9 and TRBJ1-5; unclear D gene. This CDR3 has 14 amino acids. Trimming left V 3 bases short and J 4 bases short, with 10 bases between. CDR1 SEHNR and CDR2 FQNEAQ come from the germline V gene (reference sequence). In nucleotides, the CDR3 is TGTGCCAGCAGCTTTGAAGGCAGGAATCAGCCCCAGCATTTT. It translates to CASSFEGRNQPQHF.

This chain connects TRBV19 to TRBJ1-1; possibly TRBD1 for D (5 bases). In germline, CDR1 is LNHDA, CDR2 SQIVND (reference sequence). This CDR3 has 15 residues. Trimming took 5 bases from V and 4 from J, leaving 17 bases between them. CDR3 bases: TGTGCCAGTAGTGGAGAGACTCAAAGGGGCACTGAAGCTTTCTTT. Translating it yields CASSGETQRGTEAFF.

The chain couples TRBV27 to TRBJ2-2, with 12 positions matching TRBD2. V was clipped by 5 bases and J by 6 bases; unmatched bases: 7. There are 16 residues in the CDR3. CDR1 is MNHEY and CDR2 is SMNVEV in the germline V gene (reference sequence). CDR3 loop: CASSPRLAGAAGELFF. The DNA of the CDR3 is TGTGCCAGCAGTCCGAGACTAGCGGGGGCCGCCGGGGAGCTGTTTTTT.

The V call is TRBV4-2, the J call TRBJ2-1; a weak D match, TRBD2 (6 bases). CDR3 length equals 17 residues. Trimming took 3 bases from V and 3 from J, leaving 18 bases between them. Germline CDR1 and CDR2: LGHNA and YNFKEQ. In DNA form, the CDR3 reads TGTGCCAGCAGCCACGGGAAAAGAGGGAGGCTCTACAATGAGCAGTTCTTC. Its translation: CASSHGKRGRLYNEQFF.

The chain has TRBV7-3 and TRBJ2-3; 7 nucleotides align to TRBD2. V trimming: 6 bases; J trimming: 6 bases; junction bases outside the gene matches: 9. From germline, CDR1 is SGHTA and CDR2 FQGTGA. The CDR3 loop spans 14 amino acids. CDR3 DNA sequence: TGTGCCAGCAGTTACCTGGGGGGGACGGATACGCAGTATTTT. This sequence encodes CASSYLGGTDTQYF. Complete variable domain (other parts from reference TRBV7-3 and TRBJ2-3): GAGVSQTPSNKVTEKGKYVELRCDPISGHTALYWYRQSLGQGPEFLIYFQGTGAADDSGLPNDRFFAVRPEGSVSTLKIQRTERGDSAVYLCASSYLGGTDTQYFGPGTRLTVL.

The rearrangement links TRBV10-2 to TRBJ1-5, with D perhaps TRBD1 (5 bases). The CDR3 is 13 residues long. In germline, CDR1 is WSHSY, CDR2 SAAADI. V was shortened by 11 bases and J by 4 bases, with 15 bases between the two germline ends. The CDR3, as DNA: TGCGCCTCTACGGGGGTTCGGAATCAGCCCCAGCATTTT. Translation: CASTGVRNQPQHF.

The chain links TRBV14 to TRBJ1-1; 9 nucleotides match TRBD1. The CDR3 is 14 residues long. V was pared by 4 bases and J by 3 bases, with 3 bases of the junction left unmatched. Germline V CDR1 and CDR2: SGHDN, FVKESK. CDR3 DNA sequence: TGTGCCAGCAGCCCTGGGACAGGGCACACTGAAGCTTTCTTT. Its translation is CASSPGTGHTEAFF.

The chain employs TRBV5-1 and TRBJ2-7; no definite D call. The V gene's germline CDR1 is SGHRS and CDR2 YFSETQ. The CDR3 covers 14 residues. Trimming stripped 7 bases from V and 5 bases from J, with 19 bases between. The CDR3: CASQARGFEDEQYF. In DNA form, the CDR3 reads TGCGCCAGCCAAGCCCGAGGTTTTGAGGACGAGCAGTACTTC.

This clone appeared a single time. V is TRBV5-1 and J is TRBJ1-1; 8 nucleotides agree with TRBD1. The trim removed 1 base at V and 1 base at J, leaving 12 bases unmatched. The germline CDR1 and CDR2 sequences are SGHRS and YFSETQ. The CDR3 totals 18 residues. The CDR3 is CASSLSPGGPGGNTEAFF. The CDR3 DNA reads TGCGCCAGCAGCTTGTCCCCAGGGGGCCCGGGGGGGAACACTGAAGCTTTCTTT.

The chain joins TRBV7-3 to TRBJ2-1, with 9 nucleotides matching TRBD2. Per germline, CDR1 SGHTA and CDR2 FQGTGA. This CDR3 has 15 amino acids. V shed 7 bases, J shed 0 bases, and the junction held 4 bases outside the gene matches. CDR3 nucleotides: TGTGCCAGCACCTTTAGCGGGAGCTCCTACAATGAGCAGTTCTTC. It codes for CASTFSGSSYNEQFF.

DNA of the CDR3: TGCGCCAGCAGCTCGATCGCGGGGCTTAGCTCCTACGAGCAGTACTTC. This sequence encodes CASSSIAGLSSYEQYF. The J gene is TRBJ2-7, the V gene TRBV5-1, with D possibly TRBD2 on 6 matching bases. The CDR3 sequence is 16 residues long. V dropped 3 bases and J dropped 0 bases, with 16 bases sitting between them. Looked up from germline, CDR1 is SGHRS and CDR2 is YFSETQ.

This chain links TRBV19 with TRBJ1-2; a weak D match, TRBD1 (6 bases). The CDR3 totals 15 residues. Deletions cut 2 bases from V and 4 bases from J, with 14 bases between. The germline gives CDR1 LNHDA, CDR2 SQIVND (reference sequence). CDR3 loop: CASSILQARGYGYTF. CDR3 nucleotide sequence: TGTGCCAGTAGTATATTGCAGGCCAGGGGCTATGGCTACACCTTC.

V usage is TRBV6-5 and J usage is TRBJ2-4; no clear D. The germline gives CDR1 MNHEY, CDR2 SVGAGI. V was cut by 6 bases and J by 6 bases, with 12 bases left in between. There are 13 residues in the CDR3. CDR3 sequence: CASSYIVGNIQYF. CDR3 in DNA: TGTGCCAGCAGCTATATAGTCGGAAACATTCAGTACTTC.

This sequence joins TRBV7-3 and TRBJ2-7, with D possibly matching TRBD2 (7 bases). The germline CDR1 and CDR2 sequences are SGHTA and FQGTGA. Trimming pared 0 bases from V and 3 bases from J, leaving 21 bases between. This CDR3 comprises 18 residues. CDR3 region: CASSLTEVAGARDYEQYF. DNA of the CDR3: TGTGCCAGCAGCTTAACGGAGGTCGCGGGGGCACGGGACTACGAGCAGTACTTC.

The CDR3 DNA reads as TGTGCCAGCAATCCATTCGGGAGAAGCCAAGAGACCCAGTACTTC. The encoded protein is CASNPFGRSQETQYF. V is TRBV28 and J is TRBJ2-5; maybe TRBD2 (6 bases). This CDR3 has 15 residues. Germline values: CDR1 MDHEN, CDR2 SYDVKM. V was trimmed by 7 bases and J by 1 base, leaving 16 bases between them.

The chain has TRBV5-1 and TRBJ2-6, with D unclear. The length of the CDR3 is 15 residues. The germline V gene has CDR1 SGHRS and CDR2 YFSETQ. V gave up 0 bases and J gave up 4 bases, with 8 bases separating them. The CDR3 nucleotides read TGCGCCAGCAGCTTGGAACCTACCGGGGCCAACGTCCTGACTTTC. Protein sequence: CASSLEPTGANVLTF.

The chain employs TRBV25-1 and TRBJ2-7; possibly TRBD1 for D (6 bases). CDR1 is MGHDK and CDR2 is SYGVNS in the germline V gene. V was clipped by 5 bases and J by 0 bases, with 17 bases between them. The CDR3 contains 16 residues. The CDR3 DNA sequence: TGTGCCAGCAGTCCCTTGAGGGACACCCCCTCCTACGAGCAGTACTTC. This codes for CASSPLRDTPSYEQYF.

The chain couples TRBV11-2 to TRBJ1-2; 10 nucleotides agree with TRBD1. V lost 5 bases to trimming and J lost 2 bases; unmatched junction nucleotides: 11. CDR1 and CDR2 (germline): SGHAT, FQNNGV. This CDR3 is 17 amino acids long. The DNA for the CDR3 is TGTGCCAGCAGCCCCTTCCGGGACAGGGGCGCAAACTATGGCTACACCTTC. Its protein is CASSPFRDRGANYGYTF. Based on the CDR3 plus reference TRBV11-2 and TRBJ1-2, the full variable domain is EAGVAQSPRYKIIEKRQSVAFWCNPISGHATLYWYQQILGQGPKLLIQFQNNGVVDDSQLPKDRFSAERLKGVDSTLKIQPAKLEDSAVYLCASSPFRDRGANYGYTFGSGTRLTVV.

The V and J genes are TRBV19 and TRBJ1-3; perhaps TRBD1 as D (5 bases). Germline V lookup: CDR1 LNHDA, CDR2 SQIVND (reference sequence). CDR3 size: 15 residues. V was trimmed by 6 bases and J by 0 bases, leaving 12 bases between them. The CDR3 region has the DNA TGTGCCAGTAGCCAACTCAGGGTCTCTGGAAACACCATATATTTT. As protein: CASSQLRVSGNTIYF. Full variable domain (outside the CDR3, taken from reference TRBV19 and TRBJ1-3): DGGITQSPKYLFRKEGQNVTLSCEQNLNHDAMYWYRQDPGQGLRLIYYSQIVNDFQKGDIAEGYSVSREKKESFPLTVTSAQKNPTAFYLCASSQLRVSGNTIYFGEGSWLTVV.

The chain uses TRBV10-3 and TRBJ2-3; TRBD1 matches 7 bases. J gave up 7 bases and V 6 bases, and 13 bases lay outside the gene matches. Germline V gene lookup returns CDR1 ENHRY and CDR2 SYGVKD. The CDR3 consists of 15 residues. CDR3 sequence (DNA): TGTGCCATCAGACGGACAGGAGCGAGGTTAAATACGCAGTATTTT. Translation gives CAIRRTGARLNTQYF.

The chain uses TRBV6-6 and TRBJ1-2; 7 bases are shared with TRBD1. V lost 4 bases and J lost 4; bases outside the gene matches: 12. Germline V gives CDR1 MNHNY, CDR2 SVGAGI (reference sequence). The CDR3 spans 16 residues. This chain's CDR3 is CASSSLKPTGIYGYTF. Written as DNA, the CDR3 is TGTGCCAGCAGTTCCCTAAAACCGACAGGGATCTATGGCTACACCTTC.

The V gene is TRBV19, the J gene TRBJ2-1; weak D call: TRBD2 (6 bases). Germline V gene sequence: CDR1 LNHDA, CDR2 SQIVND (reference sequence). The V end was cut by 7 bases, the J end by 4 bases, with 20 bases between. There are 16 residues in the CDR3. The DNA for the CDR3 is TGTGCCAGTAACCAGCCTTTGGGGGGAGGTTACAATGAGCAGTTCTTC. Translated, it gives CASNQPLGGGYNEQFF.

The chain is built from TRBV2 and TRBJ1-1; tentative D call: TRBD1 (5 bases). CDR3 length: 12 residues. The germline CDR1 and CDR2 sequences are SNHLY and FYNNEI. V was pared by 0 bases and J by 7 bases, with 6 bases between. The CDR3 loop reads CASSEADSEAFF. As DNA, the CDR3 is TGTGCCAGCAGTGAAGCAGACAGTGAAGCTTTCTTT.